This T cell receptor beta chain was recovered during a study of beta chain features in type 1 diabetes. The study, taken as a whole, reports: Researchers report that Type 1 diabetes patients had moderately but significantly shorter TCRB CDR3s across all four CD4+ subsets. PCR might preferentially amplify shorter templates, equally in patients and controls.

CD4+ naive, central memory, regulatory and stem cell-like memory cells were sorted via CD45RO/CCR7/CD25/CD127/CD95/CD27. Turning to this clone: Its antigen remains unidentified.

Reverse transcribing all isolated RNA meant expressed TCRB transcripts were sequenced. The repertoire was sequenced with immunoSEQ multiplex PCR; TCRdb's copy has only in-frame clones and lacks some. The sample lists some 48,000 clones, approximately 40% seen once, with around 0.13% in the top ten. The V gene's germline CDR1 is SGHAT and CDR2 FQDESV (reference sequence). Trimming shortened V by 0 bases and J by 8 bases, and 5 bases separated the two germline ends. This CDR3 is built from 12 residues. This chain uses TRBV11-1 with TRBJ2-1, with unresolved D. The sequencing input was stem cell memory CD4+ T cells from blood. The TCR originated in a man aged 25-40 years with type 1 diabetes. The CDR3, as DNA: TGTGCCAGCAGCTTAGCTCATGATGAGCAGTTCTTC. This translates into CASSLAHDEQFF.